The clone carrying this TCR beta chain was seen more than once but under ten times. Antigen unknown. CDR3 length equals 15 residues. V lost 0 bases to trimming and J lost 13 bases; unmatched junction nucleotides: 12. Germline V CDR1 and CDR2: SGHRS, YFSETQ. The data belong to a study of response to subunit inactivated influenza vaccine. TCRdb itself ran the RT-PCR reads through MiXCR, one entry per CDR3 protein. The table shows 500,000 to 600,000 distinct CDR3 sequences, with roughly 12% occurring only once. Study-wide results and caveats: New T cells are recruited in small numbers by each seasonal influenza vaccination, according to the authors' suggestion.

The material was PBMCs from blood, obtained on the day of vaccination. The chain carries TRBV5-1 and TRBJ2-1; 8 bases map to TRBD1. The TCR sequence derives from a man aged 50-60 years who received an inactivated influenza vaccine. In DNA, the CDR3 is TGCGCCAGCAGCTTGGATGGACAGGGAATAGTTGTCCAGTTCTTC. Translation: CASSLDGQGIVVQFF.